Listed below are T cell receptor beta chains from one sample, sequenced in a study of T cell changes during pregnancy in multiple sclerosis. Profiled with immunoSEQ multiplex PCR; TCRdb holds only in-frame clones, not every one. The data contain roughly 39,000 clones, around 90% of them singletons. The input for sequencing was CD8+ T cells from peripheral blood mononuclear cells, taken after pregnancy. Receptors were obtained from a female donor with multiple sclerosis, enrolled in a pregnancy study. Each CDR3 is given with its conserved first and last residue. Each record gives: clone size, V gene, J gene, D gene, CDR3 DNA, CDR3 protein. The D gene is left open where the match is weak. Only part of the rows carry a size: once, few, many, or a class if the clone is expanded.

-	TRBV27	TRBJ2-7	-	TGTGCCAGCAGTAGAGCCTCGGGGAACGAGCAGTACTTC	CASSRASGNEQYF
-	TRBV4-2	TRBJ2-2	-	TGTGCCAGCAGCCAAGATTTTGGTCGGGAAGAGACGAACACCGGGGAGCTGTTTTTT	CASSQDFGREETNTGELFF
-	TRBV6-5	TRBJ1-5	-	TGTGCCAGATCGGGGGGGAACCAGCCCCAGCATTTT	CARSGGNQPQHF
few	TRBV30	TRBJ1-1	TRBD1	TGTGCCTGGAGTATCCTACAGGGGGCTGAAGCTTTCTTT	CAWSILQGAEAFF
-	TRBV19	TRBJ1-4	-	TGTGCCAGTACCCAGGAGGCAACTAATGAAAAACTGTTTTTT	CASTQEATNEKLFF
once	TRBV9	TRBJ2-3	TRBD1	TGTGCCAGCAGCGCGACAGGGTGGAGCACAGATACGCAGTATTTT	CASSATGWSTDTQYF
-	TRBV5-1	TRBJ2-7	TRBD2	TGCGCCAGCAGCTTGGCTCCAGCGGGAGAGGGGAACGAGCAGTACTTC	CASSLAPAGEGNEQYF
-	TRBV6-1	TRBJ2-7	-	TGTGCCAGCAGTGGGGGGGGCAGGGTCCACGAGCAGTACTTC	CASSGGGRVHEQYF
-	TRBV18	TRBJ1-1	-	TGTGCCAGCTCACCTCCTGACACTTATGTGGGAGCTTTCTTT	CASSPPDTYVGAFF
once	TRBV15	TRBJ2-2	TRBD2	TGTGCCACGCGAACTACGGTCGGACTAGCGGGAAGAACCGGGGAGCTGTTTTTT	CATRTTVGLAGRTGELFF
-	TRBV9	TRBJ1-1	TRBD1	TGTGCCAGCAGCGCGAACGACAGGGGGCCGGGCACTGAAGCTTTCTTT	CASSANDRGPGTEAFF
-	TRBV11-2	TRBJ2-1	-	TGTGCCAGCAGTCCGGGTTTACAATACTACAATGAGCAGTTCTTC	CASSPGLQYYNEQFF
-	TRBV2	TRBJ2-7	TRBD1	TGTGCCAGCAGTGGGGGACAGGAAGGTTACTACGAGCAGTACTTC	CASSGGQEGYYEQYF
-	TRBV27	TRBJ1-2	TRBD1	TGTGCCAGCAGTTTAAAGGGACAGCCCTCCTTCACCTTC	CASSLKGQPSFTF
-	TRBV4-2	TRBJ2-7	-	TGTGCCAGCAGCCAAGACACAGGGAGCGACGAGCAGTACTTC	CASSQDTGSDEQYF
-	TRBV13	TRBJ2-7	-	TGTGCCAGCAGCTTAGGTAGGGGGTACGAGCAGTACTTC	CASSLGRGYEQYF